The clone carrying this T cell receptor beta chain was found many times. Its target is not known. This specimen belongs to a study of T cells in Graves' hyperthyroidism and ophthalmopathy. Study findings and constraints: Researchers report that a 13 V-J model separated ophthalmopathy from stable hyperthyroidism. In validation, the model predicted ophthalmopathy. These predictions came a median roughly seven months before onset.

The diagnoses drew upon clinical symptoms, serum thyroxine and TRAb, thyroid ultrasound and orbital computed tomography. Cells are PBMCs isolated from approximately 9.2 ml of fresh blood. The CDR3 covers 15 residues. The V gene lost 3 bases and the J gene lost 0 bases, with 14 bases spanning the gap. Germline V lookup: CDR1 GTSNPN, CDR2 SVGIG (reference sequence). Authors of the study amplified TCR beta CDR3 regions from RNA transcripts. Using the HTBI primer set, a first-round RT-PCR was run on the TCR CDR3. TCRdb redid the calling of the multiplex PCR reads with MiXCR, one entry per CDR3 protein. In the table there are about 360,000 distinct CDR3 sequences, about 13% of which are singletons.

The receptor's source is a woman aged 18-35 years with Graves' hyperthyroidism. This sequence joins TRBV30 and TRBJ1-2, with a tentative D call TRBD1 (5 bases). Source material: blood. This CDR3 is CAWREGPGPNYGYTF. The CDR3 nucleotides are TGTGCCTGGAGGGAGGGACCGGGCCCTAACTATGGCTACACCTTC.